This TCR beta chain comes out of a study of CD8+ T cells in alopecia areata. Study-level information: Treated patients received oral tofacitinib, 5 to 10 mg twice daily. General observations from the study: While tofacitinib was given, many expanded lesional clones persisted in scalp and blood. TCR sharing was clearer in mice than between patients, perhaps partly owing to patient HLA diversity. As there was one nonresponder, how baseline CD8+ expansion relates to response remains uncertain.

This CDR3 is 16 amino acids long. Germline CDR1 reads LGHNA; CDR2 reads YSLEER. Trimming removed 6 bases from V and 4 bases from J; junction bases left unmatched: 12. The treatment: oral pan-JAK inhibitor, 5-10 mg twice daily. As the sequencing template, cDNA was produced by extracting RNA and reverse transcribing it. Profiled with immunoSEQ multiplex PCR; TCRdb holds only in-frame clones, not every one. Altogether 90,000 to 120,000 clones are present, 84% being singletons, with the ten largest covering roughly 25%. Points on this clone: Antigen unknown.

J is TRBJ1-2 and V is TRBV4-3, with TRBD1 matching 9 bases. The sample consisted of CD8+ T cells sorted from blood, taken at week 24, from a patient treated with tofacitinib. This sequence originates from a human donor with alopecia areata. The CDR3 spells CASRLNYRGQGYGYTF. In DNA form, the CDR3 reads TGCGCCAGCAGGCTGAACTACAGGGGGCAAGGCTATGGCTACACCTTC.